This record looks at one T cell receptor beta chain sequence and its context. The data stem from a study of blood T cell repertoires in COVID-19. About the study: The United States, Italy and Spain provided the acute and convalescent COVID-19 samples. PBMCs, B-cell-depleted T cells, or T cells provided the cDNA or gDNA that made up the material.

Profiling relied on immunoSEQ multiplex PCR, and the TCRdb table lists in-frame clones only, not all of them. The sample yields approximately 160,000 clones, about 88% seen once. What the recovered Cohort 3 donors had was two negative PCRs, clearance, or symptom resolution. Input material: PBMCs or T cells enriched from blood (not recorded which). The source is a man in his forties or fifties who had recovered from COVID-19.

DNA for the CDR3: TGTGCCGGCGGGGACAGTTATAGAGGGGGCTACACCTTC. This encodes CAGGDSYRGGYTF. This rearrangement joins TRBV6-5 to TRBJ1-2; 7 nucleotides agree with TRBD1. Germline assignment: CDR1 MNHEY and CDR2 SVGAGI. Trimming at V came to 11 bases and at J to 8 bases, leaving 14 bases not matched to a gene. The CDR3 runs 13 residues.